This paragraph covers one T cell receptor beta chain sequence. What this receptor recognizes is not known. One end of the junction does not line up with germline, which may come from a read error. The sample is drawn from a study of glioma-infiltrating T cells (dated by TCRdb to about 2016). Concerning the study at large: Low-grade gliomas were WHO grade II oligodendrogliomas or astrocytomas, and glioblastomas were WHO grade IV tumors sampled at initial rather than recurrent diagnosis. Sequencing of TCR alpha- and beta-chain repertoires was performed on glioma tissue, on non-neoplastic brain tissue, and on matched peripheral blood mononuclear cells. To gauge divergence between tissue and blood T-cell populations, every tissue-infiltrating repertoire was compared against the peripheral blood repertoire from the same patient. The paired cohort was made up of three low-grade glioma patients, eight primary glioblastoma patients and three non-glioma patients who contributed non-neoplastic brain tissue. Blood libraries targeted about 4.5- to 11-fold sequencing coverage of 750,000 to 1,000,000 peripheral T cells. Before surgery, glioma patients were given dexamethasone for six or fewer days. What the research found in general, with its limitations: Only a very small number of CDR3 sequences turned up in both tissue and blood, a result put down to high CDR3 diversity combined with limited sampling. Patients with low tissue-blood divergence were marked by a signature set of shared blood CDR3 motifs, and this signature set was depleted in highly divergent patients. VJ-independent divergence between tissue and blood was found to be below expectation in non-neoplastic patients but above expectation in all gliomas, particularly low-grade gliomas. Group comparisons rested on small numbers: three non-neoplastic, three low-grade glioma and fewer than ten glioblastoma patients.

Immediately after resection, surgical brain or tumor specimens were cryofrozen in liquid nitrogen, and peripheral blood cells were collected at the same time. The iRepertoire nested amplicon-rescue multiplex PCR (arm-PCR) platform was used to amplify TCR alpha and beta CDR3 regions from RNA. For one-step reverse transcription and amplification, roughly 90-400 ng of tissue mRNA or PBMC total RNA was used as input. After bead purification, a secondary multiplex PCR added Illumina adapters, and libraries were gel-purified between 200 and 400 bp. Libraries carried internal 6-nucleotide barcodes used for demultiplexing. Sequencing of the libraries was done on an Illumina MiSeq using 2x220 or 2x250 nucleotide paired-end reads. The source study handled its data this way. Paired reads were merged with FLASH 1.2.11 and aligned to the GRCh37 human genome with BWA-MEM before extracting TRA and TRB reads. An IMGT-derived reference of cassette sequences and CDR3 motifs, with pseudogenes included, was used for V and J assignment. Reads were translated in three frames, and productive CDR3s were defined as those with a C...FGXG motif and no stop codons. Clonotypes were defined as unique combinations of V-J cassette pair and CDR3 amino acid sequence. Reads were filtered by Hamming distance, thresholded by each sample's sequence error rate in mapped regions. TCRdb reanalyzed the raw reads on its own, using fastp at Q25 for trimming and MiXCR for clone calling, and kept in-frame beta chains. Duplicate CDR3 protein sequences are folded into a single record with the most common DNA and genes. These V and J calls are TCRdb output, not the study's own analysis. This sample comprises a few hundred thousand distinct CDR3 sequences, around 45% of them detected only once. Of the sample, about 12% is held by the ten largest clones.

This receptor was taken from a human donor with low-grade glioma or glioblastoma, undergoing nonglioma brain surgery, or in good health (not recorded which). The specimen was glioma tissue, nonneoplastic brain tissue, or PBMCs (not recorded which).

The CDR3 in this case is CAISEGDGQETQYF. The nucleotides read TGTGCCATCAGTGAAGGGGACGGACAAGAGACCCAGTACTTC. The rearranged chain carries TRBV6-1 and TRBJ2-5; the D segment is perhaps TRBD1 or TRBD2, each sharing 5 matched bases. Inclusive of the bounding cysteine and phenylalanine, the CDR3 is 14 residues long. The DNA shown is the 42-base CDR3, in frame from base 1. Sequences MNHNS (CDR1) and SASEGT (CDR2) are obtained from the germline V gene.